This T cell receptor beta chain is drawn from a study of CD8 T cells in ankylosing spondylitis. Broader study findings: Researchers reportedly found disease-linked clones significantly enriched in matched ankylosing spondylitis synovial fluid. Some motif variants had been reported before (in reactive arthritis synovial fluid and blood). Characteristic, it appeared, of ankylosing spondylitis blood was a TCR beta motif of eight highly homologous variants.

This clonotype was seen a handful of times. What it recognizes is unknown. TCRdb reprocessed the 5' RACE reads with MiXCR, giving one entry per CDR3 protein. The repertoire holds 500,000 to 550,000 distinct CDR3 sequences, with about 12% as singletons. The source material was blood, either unsorted or a sorted T cell fraction (not recorded which). The sequence derives from a male donor with ankylosing spondylitis.

The CDR3 nucleotides read TGCGCCAGCAGCTCCGAATTCGGGACAGGCCAAGAGACCCAGTACTTC. It yields the protein CASSSEFGTGQETQYF. The V call is TRBV5-1, the J call TRBJ2-5; 8 bases fit TRBD1. Germline CDR1 and CDR2: SGHRS and YFSETQ. The CDR3 consists of 16 residues. Trimming took 3 bases from V and 1 from J; bases not matched to a gene: 8.